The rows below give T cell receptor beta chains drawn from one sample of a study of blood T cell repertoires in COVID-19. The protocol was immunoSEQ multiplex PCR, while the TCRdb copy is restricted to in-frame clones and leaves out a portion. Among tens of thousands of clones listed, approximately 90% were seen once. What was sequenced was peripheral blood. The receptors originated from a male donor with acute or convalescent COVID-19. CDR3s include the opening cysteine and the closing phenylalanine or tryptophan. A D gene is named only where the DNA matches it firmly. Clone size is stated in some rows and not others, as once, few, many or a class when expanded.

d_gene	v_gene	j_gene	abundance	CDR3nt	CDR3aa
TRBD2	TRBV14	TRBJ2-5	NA	TGTGCCAGCAGCCAAGATGCGGGGGGGCCGGAGACCCAGTACTTC	CASSQDAGGPETQYF
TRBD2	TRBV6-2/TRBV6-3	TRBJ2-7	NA	TGTGCCAGCAGTGGGACTAGCGGGAGATCCTACGAGCAGTACTTC	CASSGTSGRSYEQYF
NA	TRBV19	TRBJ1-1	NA	TGTGCCAGTACGGGTTACACTGAAGCTTTCTTT	CASTGYTEAFF
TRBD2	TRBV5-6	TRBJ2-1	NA	TGTGCCAGCAGCTTGGCCGGTAGCGGGGGGTACAATGAGCAGTTCTTC	CASSLAGSGGYNEQFF
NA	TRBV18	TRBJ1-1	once	TGTGCCAGCTCACCACCCAGCGGGGGGGGATGGACTGAAGCTTTCTTT	CASSPPSGGGWTEAFF
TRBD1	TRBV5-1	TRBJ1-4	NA	TGCGCCAGCAGCTTGCGACAGGGTGACGAAAAACTGTTTTTT	CASSLRQGDEKLFF
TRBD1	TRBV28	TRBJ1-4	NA	TGTGCCAGCAGGAGCCGCGACAGGGGAACTAATGAAAAACTGTTTTTT	CASRSRDRGTNEKLFF
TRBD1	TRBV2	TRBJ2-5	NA	TGTGCCAGCAGTGCCGGACAGGGGCCGGGGGAGACCCAGTACTTC	CASSAGQGPGETQYF
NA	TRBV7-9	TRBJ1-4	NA	TGTGCCAGCAGCTTAGGTGGCCAGGGGAATGAAAAACTGTTTTTT	CASSLGGQGNEKLFF
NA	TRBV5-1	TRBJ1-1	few	TGCGCCAGCAGCTTGGTTCCCTCCCAGGGTAACACTGAAGCTTTCTTT	CASSLVPSQGNTEAFF
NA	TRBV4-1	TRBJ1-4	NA	TGCGCCAGCAGCCAGGGGGGAAAACTGTTTTTT	CASSQGGKLFF
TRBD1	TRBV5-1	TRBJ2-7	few	TGCGCCAGCAGCGTCCGGGACAGCTACGAGCAGTACTTC	CASSVRDSYEQYF
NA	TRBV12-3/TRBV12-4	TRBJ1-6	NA	TGTGCCAGCGGTGCAGAATATAATTCACCCCTCCACTTT	CASGAEYNSPLHF
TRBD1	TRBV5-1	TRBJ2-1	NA	TGCGCCAGCAGCTTCGCGACAGGGGTTGAGCAGTTCTTC	CASSFATGVEQFF
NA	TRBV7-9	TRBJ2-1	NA	TGTGCCAGCAGCTTCGGGGAGACGTTCAATGAGCAGTTCTTC	CASSFGETFNEQFF
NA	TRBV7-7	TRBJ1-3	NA	TGTGCCAGCAGCTTAGTTGTACTTTCTGGAAACACCATATATTTT	CASSLVVLSGNTIYF
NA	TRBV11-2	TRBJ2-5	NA	TGTGCCAGCAGACCAGAGGGAGCTAGCTCGAAGACCCAGTACTTC	CASRPEGASSKTQYF
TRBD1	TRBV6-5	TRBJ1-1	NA	TGTGCCAGCAGCGGTGGACAGGGGGTGAACACTGAAGCTTTCTTT	CASSGGQGVNTEAFF
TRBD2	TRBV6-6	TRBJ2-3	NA	TGTGCCAGCGGGACTAGCGGGGGGGTAGCAGATACGCAGTATTTT	CASGTSGGVADTQYF
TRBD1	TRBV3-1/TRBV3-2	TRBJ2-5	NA	TGTGCCAGCAGCCAAGAAGGGACAGGGGAAGAGACCCAGTACTTC	CASSQEGTGEETQYF
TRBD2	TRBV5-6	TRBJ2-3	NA	TGTGCCAGCAGCGAATTTACTAGCGCAGATACGCAGTATTTT	CASSEFTSADTQYF
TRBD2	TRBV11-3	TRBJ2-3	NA	TGTGCCAGCAGCCTTAGCGGGGACACAGATACGCAGTATTTT	CASSLSGDTDTQYF
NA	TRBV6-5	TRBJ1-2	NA	TGTGCCAGCGCGGGCACTGGCTACACCTTC	CASAGTGYTF
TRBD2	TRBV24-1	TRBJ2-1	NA	TGTGCCACCAGTGATTACAAGACGGGGGGTTGGAATGAGCAGTTCTTC	CATSDYKTGGWNEQFF
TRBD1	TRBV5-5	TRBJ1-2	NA	TGTGCCAGCAGCTTGGACAGGGGGCGTTATGGCTACACCTTC	CASSLDRGRYGYTF
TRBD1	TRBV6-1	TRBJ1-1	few	TGTGCCAGCAGTGAGACAGGGCGGACTGAAGCTTTCTTT	CASSETGRTEAFF
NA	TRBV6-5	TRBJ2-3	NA	TGTGCCAGCCTGGAGGGAGGCCCCACAGATACGCAGTATTTT	CASLEGGPTDTQYF
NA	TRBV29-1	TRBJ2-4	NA	TGCAGCGTAACAGGACACCCAAAAATCAAAAACATTCAGTACTTC	CSVTGHPKIKNIQYF
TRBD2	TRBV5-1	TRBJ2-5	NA	TGCGCCAGCACCTCTGGCGGGGGGGTCCAAGAGACCCAGTACTTC	CASTSGGGVQETQYF
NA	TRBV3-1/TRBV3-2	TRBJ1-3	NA	TGTGCCAGCAGCCAGGGCAGCTTTCTCTCTGGAAACACCATATATTTT	CASSQGSFLSGNTIYF
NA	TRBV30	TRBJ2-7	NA	TGTGCCTGGAGTGTTCCTTTGGTTTTTGTCGCGAACGAGCAGTACTTC	CAWSVPLVFVANEQYF
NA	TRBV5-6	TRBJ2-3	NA	TGTGCCAGCAGCTTCCGGGGTCTGGCCCAGCAGGATACGCAGTATTTT	CASSFRGLAQQDTQYF
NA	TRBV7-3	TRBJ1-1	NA	TGTGCCAGCAGCTTAGGGGGCGTGAACACTGAAGCTTTCTTT	CASSLGGVNTEAFF
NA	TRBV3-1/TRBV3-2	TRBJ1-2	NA	TGTGCCAGCAGACAGACCGTAGAGGGTGGCTACACCTTC	CASRQTVEGGYTF
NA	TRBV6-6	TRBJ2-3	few	TGTGCCAGCAGCCGACAACAAACGGACACCACAACGCAGTATTTT	CASSRQQTDTTTQYF
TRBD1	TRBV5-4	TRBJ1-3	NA	TGTGCCAGCAGCTTGGGACAGGGTGGCAACACCATATATTTT	CASSLGQGGNTIYF
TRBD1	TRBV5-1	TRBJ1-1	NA	TGCGCCAGCAGCTTGGGGACAGGGGAAGCTTTCTTT	CASSLGTGEAFF
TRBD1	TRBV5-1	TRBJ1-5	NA	TGCGCCAGCAGCGTCCGGGACAGGGATGATCAGCCCCAGCATTTT	CASSVRDRDDQPQHF
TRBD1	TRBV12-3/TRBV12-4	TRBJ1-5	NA	TGTGCCAGCAGTGCCGGGACAGATCAACATTTT	CASSAGTDQHF
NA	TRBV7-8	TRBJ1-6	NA	TGTGCCAGCAGCTTAGTCGGTGGGGGCCCGATCAATTCACCCCTCCACTTT	CASSLVGGGPINSPLHF
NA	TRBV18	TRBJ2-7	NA	TGTGCCAGCTCACCACCGGCAGTCGCCTACGAGCAGTACTTC	CASSPPAVAYEQYF
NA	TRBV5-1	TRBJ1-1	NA	TGCGCCAGCAGCTTGTCTTCGGGGAACACTGAAGCTTTCTTT	CASSLSSGNTEAFF
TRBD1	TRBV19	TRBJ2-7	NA	TGTGCCAGCTCGATGGAAGGACAGGGGTTCTACGAGCAGTACTTC	CASSMEGQGFYEQYF
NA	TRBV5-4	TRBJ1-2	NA	TGTGCCAGCAGCTTTCAGGGGACAAACTATGGCTACACCTTC	CASSFQGTNYGYTF
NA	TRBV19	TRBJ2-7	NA	TGTGCCAGTAGTTTCGTGGGAGCTTCTTACGAGCAGTACTTC	CASSFVGASYEQYF
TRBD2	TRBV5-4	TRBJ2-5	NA	TGTGCCAGCAGCCTAGGGACTAGCGGGGGGGCCGGGGAGACCCAGTACTTC	CASSLGTSGGAGETQYF
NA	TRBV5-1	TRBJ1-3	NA	TGCGCCAGCAGCGCCACGGGACAAACCTCTGGAAACACCATATATTTT	CASSATGQTSGNTIYF
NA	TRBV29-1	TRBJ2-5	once	TGCAGCGTCTTACAGGGTGCGATTGAGACCCAGTACTTC	CSVLQGAIETQYF
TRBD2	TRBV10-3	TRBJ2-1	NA	TGTGCCATCAGCACTAGCGGGGGGGCAAATGAGCAGTTCTTC	CAISTSGGANEQFF
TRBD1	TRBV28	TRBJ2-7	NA	TGTGCCAGCAGCCGACAGGGGGAGTCCTACGAGCAGTACTTC	CASSRQGESYEQYF
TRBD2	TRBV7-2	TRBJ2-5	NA	TGTGCCAGCAGCCCCCGGACTAGCGCGGGAGAGACCCAGTACTTC	CASSPRTSAGETQYF